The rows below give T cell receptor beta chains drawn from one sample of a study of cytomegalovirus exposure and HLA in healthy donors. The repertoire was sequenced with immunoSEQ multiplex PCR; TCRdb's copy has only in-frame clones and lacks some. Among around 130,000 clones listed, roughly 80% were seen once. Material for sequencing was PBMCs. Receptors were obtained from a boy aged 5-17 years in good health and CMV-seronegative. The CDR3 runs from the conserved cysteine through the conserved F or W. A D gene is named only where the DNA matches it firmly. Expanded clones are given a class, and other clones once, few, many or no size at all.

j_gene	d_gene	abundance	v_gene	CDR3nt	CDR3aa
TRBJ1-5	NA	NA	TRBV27	TGTGCCAGCAGCTCGATGGGGGCTGGCGGCAATCAGCCCCAGCATTTT	CASSSMGAGGNQPQHF
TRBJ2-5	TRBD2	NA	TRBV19	TGTGCCAGTAGTATGGGATCGGGGGGACCTACTCAAGAGACCCAGTACTTC	CASSMGSGGPTQETQYF
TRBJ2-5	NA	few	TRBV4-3	TGCGCCAGCAGTCCAAGGCCGGGTGAGACCCAGTACTTC	CASSPRPGETQYF
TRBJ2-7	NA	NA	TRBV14	TGTGCCAGCAGGCCAAGTTCGGGGGTCGAGCAGTACTTC	CASRPSSGVEQYF
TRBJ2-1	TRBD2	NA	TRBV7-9	TGTGCCAGCAGCTTAGTAGCGGGAGGCCTATACAATGAGCAGTTCTTC	CASSLVAGGLYNEQFF
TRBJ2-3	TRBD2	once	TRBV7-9	TGTTCCAGCAGCCAGGGTGCTAGCGGGAGATTCACAGATACGCAGTATTTT	CSSSQGASGRFTDTQYF
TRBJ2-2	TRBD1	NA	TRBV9	TGTGCCAGCAGCGTGACCGGGACAGCGAACACCGGGGAGCTGTTTTTT	CASSVTGTANTGELFF
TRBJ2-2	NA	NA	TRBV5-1	TGCGCCAGCAGCTTGGAAGGAGGGGTTGGAACCGGGGAGCTGTTTTTT	CASSLEGGVGTGELFF
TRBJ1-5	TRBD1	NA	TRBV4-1	TGCGCCAGCAGCCATCGACAGGGCTATAGCAATCAGCCCCAGCATTTT	CASSHRQGYSNQPQHF
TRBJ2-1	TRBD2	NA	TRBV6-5	TGTGCCAGCAGTTGGGCTACTAGCGAGGCTGAGCAGTTCTTC	CASSWATSEAEQFF
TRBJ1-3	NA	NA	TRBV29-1	TGCAGCGCGGAGATAGGGGGATCGGGAAACACCATATATTTT	CSAEIGGSGNTIYF
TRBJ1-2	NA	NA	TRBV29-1	TGCAGCGTTGAACCGCCCCAGTCCTCTAACTATGGCTACACCTTC	CSVEPPQSSNYGYTF
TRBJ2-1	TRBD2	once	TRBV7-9	TGTGCCAGCAGCTTAGCGGGAGGGTCTACCAACAATGAGCAGTTCTTC	CASSLAGGSTNNEQFF
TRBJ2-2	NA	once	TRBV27	TGTGCCAGCAGGCGAGGTAATACCGGGGAGCTGTTTTTT	CASRRGNTGELFF
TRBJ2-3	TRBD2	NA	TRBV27	TGTGCCAGCTCGCCGCCGACTAGCGGCACAGATACGCAGTATTTT	CASSPPTSGTDTQYF
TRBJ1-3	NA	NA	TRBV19	TGTGCCAGTAGCGCGACAGGAGCCTACTCTGGAAACACCATATATTTT	CASSATGAYSGNTIYF
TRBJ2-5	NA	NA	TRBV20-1	TGCAGTGCTCAGGTTTCGGAGACCCAGTACTTC	CSAQVSETQYF
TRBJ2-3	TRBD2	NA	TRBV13	TGTGCCAGCAGCCAAGCGGGGCCCGCTCCGCTTAGCACAGATACGCAGTATTTT	CASSQAGPAPLSTDTQYF
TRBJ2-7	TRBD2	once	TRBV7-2	TGTGCCAGCAGCTCGAAAACCGGGACTAACTACGAGCAGTACTTC	CASSSKTGTNYEQYF
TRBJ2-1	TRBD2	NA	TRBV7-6	TGTGCCAGCAGCCAGGGGACTAGCGGGAATGAGCAGTTCTTC	CASSQGTSGNEQFF
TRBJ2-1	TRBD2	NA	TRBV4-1	TGCGCCAGCAGCCAAGAAATCCCTCCCCCGGGAGGGTACAATGAGCAGTTCTTC	CASSQEIPPPGGYNEQFF
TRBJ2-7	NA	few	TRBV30	TGTGCCTGGAGTGTGGACCGGGGTAGTGTCGAGCAGTACTTC	CAWSVDRGSVEQYF
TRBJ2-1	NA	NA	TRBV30	TGTGCCTGGATGGCTTACAATGAGCAGTTCTTC	CAWMAYNEQFF
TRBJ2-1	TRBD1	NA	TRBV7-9	TGTGCCAGCAGCGGACAGGGGGTGGAGCAGTTCTTC	CASSGQGVEQFF
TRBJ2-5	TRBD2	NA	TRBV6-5	TGTGCCAGCAGTTACTCGCTGCGGGAGCAAGAGACCCAGTACTTC	CASSYSLREQETQYF
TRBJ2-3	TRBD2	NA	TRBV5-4	TGTGCCAGCAGCTTGGAGTTAGCGGGGCCCTCCACAGATACGCAGTATTTT	CASSLELAGPSTDTQYF
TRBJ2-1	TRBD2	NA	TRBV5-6	TGTGCCAGCAGCTTGGGCGGGAGACTATACAATGAGCAGTTCTTC	CASSLGGRLYNEQFF
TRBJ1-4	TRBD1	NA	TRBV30	TGTGCCTGCAACAGGGGCGACTTTAATGAAAAACTGTTTTTT	CACNRGDFNEKLFF
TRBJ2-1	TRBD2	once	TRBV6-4	TGTGCCAGCAGAGAAACTAGCGGGACCAATGAGCAGTTCTTC	CASRETSGTNEQFF
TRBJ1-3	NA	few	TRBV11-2	TGTGCCAGCAGCTTAGCCGGGGGGGTCGCCGGAAACACCATATATTTT	CASSLAGGVAGNTIYF
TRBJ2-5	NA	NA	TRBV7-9	TGTGCCAGCAGCTTAGCGGAGGAGACCCAGTACTTC	CASSLAEETQYF
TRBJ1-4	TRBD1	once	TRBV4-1	TGCGCCAGCAGCCAAGGGGGACAGGGGACCATAAAGCGCACTAATGAAAAACTGTTTTTT	CASSQGGQGTIKRTNEKLFF
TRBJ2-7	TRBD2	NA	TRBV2	TGTGCCAGCAGTTCCGCCGCGGGAGTCTCCTACGAGCAGTACTTC	CASSSAAGVSYEQYF
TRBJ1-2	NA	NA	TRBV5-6	TGTGCCAGCAGCTTGGCAGGGCTCGACGCGAATGGCTACACCTTC	CASSLAGLDANGYTF
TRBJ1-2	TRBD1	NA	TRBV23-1	TGCGCCAGCAGTCAACTTGGACAGGGGGTATTAAGGGGCTACACCTTC	CASSQLGQGVLRGYTF
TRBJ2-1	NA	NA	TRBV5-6	TGTGCCAGCAGCTTGGCCGGCAGGTGGCATGAGCAGTTCTTC	CASSLAGRWHEQFF
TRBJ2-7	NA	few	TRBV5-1	TGCGCCAGCAGCTTGGGGGGGACAATCTACGAGCAGTACTTC	CASSLGGTIYEQYF
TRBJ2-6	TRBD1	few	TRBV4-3	TGCGCCAGCAGCCCACAGGGGGCTACTGGGGCCAACGTCCTGACTTTC	CASSPQGATGANVLTF
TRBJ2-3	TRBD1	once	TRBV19	TGTGCCAGTAGCGAGGGGGCGTACTCTAGCACAGATACGCAGTATTTT	CASSEGAYSSTDTQYF
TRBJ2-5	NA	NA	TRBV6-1	TGTGCCAGCAGTGAACAGGGAGGAGGGTCCCAAGAGACCCAGTACTTC	CASSEQGGGSQETQYF
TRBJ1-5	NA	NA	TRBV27	TGTGCCAGCAGCCCCCTAGGGGGAACCAATCAGCCCCAGCATTTT	CASSPLGGTNQPQHF
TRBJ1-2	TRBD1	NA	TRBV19	TGTGCCAGTAGTACCAGGGGGCTTAACTATGGCTACACCTTC	CASSTRGLNYGYTF
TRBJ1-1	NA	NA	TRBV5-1	TGCGCCAGCAGCTTGGGCGGCAGGGACACTGAAGCTTTCTTT	CASSLGGRDTEAFF
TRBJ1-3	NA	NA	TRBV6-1	TGTGCCAGCAGTGAGGGCAGTCCTGGAAACACCATATATTTT	CASSEGSPGNTIYF
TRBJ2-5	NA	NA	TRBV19	TGTGCCAGTAGTATTGGCGGGGTAGAAGAGACCCAGTACTTC	CASSIGGVEETQYF
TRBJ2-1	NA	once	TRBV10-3	TGTGCCACCGCTGACGGGAGTCGGAATGAGCAGTTCTTC	CATADGSRNEQFF
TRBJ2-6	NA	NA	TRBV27	TGTGCCAGCAGTTTATCCGGCGCTGGGGCTTCTGGGGCCAACGTCCTGACTTTC	CASSLSGAGASGANVLTF
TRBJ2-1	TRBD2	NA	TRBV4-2	TGTGCCAGCAGCGAGATAGCGGGGTCCTACAATGAGCAGTTCTTC	CASSEIAGSYNEQFF
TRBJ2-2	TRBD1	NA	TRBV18	TGTGCCAGCTCACCTCCTGCCGGGACAGCGAACACCGGGGAGCTGTTTTTT	CASSPPAGTANTGELFF
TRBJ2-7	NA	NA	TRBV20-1	TGCAGTGCCGCAAGGCGGGAGCAGTACTTC	CSAARREQYF
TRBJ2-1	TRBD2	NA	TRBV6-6	TGTGCCAGCAGCCCGTCCTTAGCGGGAGACTACAATGAGCAGTTCTTC	CASSPSLAGDYNEQFF
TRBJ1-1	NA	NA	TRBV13	TGTGCCAGCAGCTTCGCTAAACCTGAAGCTTTCTTT	CASSFAKPEAFF
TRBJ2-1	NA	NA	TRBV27	TGTGCCAGCAGTATTGGGGGCGGCCTCTCCTACAATGAGCAGTTCTTC	CASSIGGGLSYNEQFF
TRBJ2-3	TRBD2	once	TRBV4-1	TGCGCCAGCAGCCACATTGCTATAAGCGGGAGTTCAGATACGCAGTATTTT	CASSHIAISGSSDTQYF